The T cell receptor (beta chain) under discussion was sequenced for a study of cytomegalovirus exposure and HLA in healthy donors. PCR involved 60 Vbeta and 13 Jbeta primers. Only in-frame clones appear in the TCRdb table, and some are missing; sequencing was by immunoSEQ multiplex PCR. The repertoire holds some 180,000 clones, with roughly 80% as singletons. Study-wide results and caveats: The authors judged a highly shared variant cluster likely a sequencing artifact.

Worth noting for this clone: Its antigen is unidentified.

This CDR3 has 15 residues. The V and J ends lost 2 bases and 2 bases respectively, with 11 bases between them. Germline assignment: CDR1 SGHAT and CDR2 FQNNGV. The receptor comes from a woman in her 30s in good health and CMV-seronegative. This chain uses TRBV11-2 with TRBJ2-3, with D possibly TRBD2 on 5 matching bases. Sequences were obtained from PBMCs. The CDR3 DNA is TGTGCCAGCAGCTTAAGTTTACGGGACACAGATACGCAGTATTTT. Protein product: CASSLSLRDTDTQYF.